This T cell receptor beta chain was obtained from a study of patients and donors after allogeneic stem cell transplantation. The CDR3 covers 15 residues. Germline V gene data show CDR1 as SEHNR and CDR2 as FQNEAQ (reference sequence). Trimming removed 1 base from V and 9 bases from J; junction bases left unmatched: 6. Each CDR3 protein is one row after TCRdb ran MiXCR on the RT-PCR reads. Of 150,000 to 250,000 distinct CDR3 sequences detected, about 40% appear once; the ten largest clones hold about 33%. The chain is built from TRBV7-9 and TRBJ2-1; 10 positions agree with TRBD2. The clonotype was recovered from a human donor who was either an allogeneic HSCT recipient or a stem cell or donor lymphocyte infusion donor (not recorded which). It is not recorded whose cells these are; they may come from a transplant donor. Sequenced: blood, either unsorted or a sorted T cell fraction (not recorded which). The chain's CDR3 is CASSLGAGGPGEQFF. In DNA form, the CDR3 reads TGTGCCAGCAGCTTAGGAGCGGGAGGGCCTGGTGAGCAGTTCTTC.